The clone carrying this T cell receptor (beta chain) has only a few counts. Antigen specificity is unknown. V lost 3 bases to trimming and J lost 9 bases; unmatched junction nucleotides: 11. The CDR3 has 16 residues. Germline V gene data show CDR1 as LNHDA and CDR2 as SQIVND (reference sequence). These data originate in a study of glioma-infiltrating T cells after dendritic cell vaccination. General study findings and limits: TCR clonality showed no direct relationship with survival.

Amplification used 60 V beta primers and 13 J beta primers. The repertoire was sequenced with immunoSEQ multiplex PCR; TCRdb's copy has only in-frame clones and lacks some. Of about 21,000 clones in the sample, approximately 85% were seen once. The sequence was obtained from a human donor with glioblastoma. This chain joins TRBV19 and TRBJ2-1; 10 nucleotides align to TRBD2. Here the sequenced sample was blood, taken before dendritic cell vaccination. The DNA for the CDR3 is TGTGCCAGTAGTATCAAAGGGACTAGCGTTTTTAGTGAGCAGTTCTTC. This encodes CASSIKGTSVFSEQFF.